This T cell receptor beta chain was captured in a study of identical twins. TCRdb processed the 5' RACE reads anew with MiXCR; each CDR3 protein has one entry. The table has approximately 1.8 million distinct CDR3 sequences, about 32% seen once. The germline gives CDR1 KGHDR, CDR2 SFDVKD. The CDR3 has 11 residues. The V and J ends lost 12 bases and 8 bases respectively, with 13 bases between them. The TCR was taken from a newborn girl in good health. The sequenced sample consisted of cord blood. This chain joins TRBV24-1 and TRBJ2-1; unclear D gene. The CDR3 DNA reads as TGTGCCGCAGGAACGTACCATGAGCAGTTCTTC. This codes for CAAGTYHEQFF.